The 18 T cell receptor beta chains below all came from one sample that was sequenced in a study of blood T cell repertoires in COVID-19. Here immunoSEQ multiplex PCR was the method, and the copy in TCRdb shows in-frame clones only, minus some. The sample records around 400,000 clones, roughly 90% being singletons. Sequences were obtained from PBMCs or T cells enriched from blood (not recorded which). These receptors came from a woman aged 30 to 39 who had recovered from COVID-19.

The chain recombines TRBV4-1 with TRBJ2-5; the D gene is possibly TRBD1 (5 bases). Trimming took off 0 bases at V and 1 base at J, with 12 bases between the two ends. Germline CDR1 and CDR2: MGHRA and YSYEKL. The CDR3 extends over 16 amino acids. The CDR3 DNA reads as TGCGCCAGCAGCCAAGAAGGGGCGGCCCTCCAAGAGACCCAGTACTTC. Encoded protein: CASSQEGAALQETQYF.

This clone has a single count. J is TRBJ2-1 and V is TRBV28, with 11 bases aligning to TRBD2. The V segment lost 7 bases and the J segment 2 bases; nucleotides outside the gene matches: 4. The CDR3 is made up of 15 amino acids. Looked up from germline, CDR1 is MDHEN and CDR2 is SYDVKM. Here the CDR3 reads CASTAGLAAYNEQFF. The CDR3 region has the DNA TGTGCCAGCACCGCGGGACTAGCGGCCTACAATGAGCAGTTCTTC.

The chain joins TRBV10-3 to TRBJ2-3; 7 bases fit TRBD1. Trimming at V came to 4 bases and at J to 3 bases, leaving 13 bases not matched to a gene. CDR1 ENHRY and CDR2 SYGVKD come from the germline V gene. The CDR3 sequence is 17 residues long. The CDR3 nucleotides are TGTGCCATCAGTGGGGGCCGGACAGGTCACTTTACAGATACGCAGTATTTT. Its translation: CAISGGRTGHFTDTQYF.

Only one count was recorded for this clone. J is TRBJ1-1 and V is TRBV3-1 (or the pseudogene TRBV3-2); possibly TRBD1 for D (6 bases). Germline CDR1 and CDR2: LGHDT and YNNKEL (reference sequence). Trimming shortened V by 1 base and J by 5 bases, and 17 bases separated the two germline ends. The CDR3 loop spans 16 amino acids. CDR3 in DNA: TGTGCCAGCAGCCAAGGACGGGGGGGGCCTTGGACTGAAGCTTTCTTT. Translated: CASSQGRGGPWTEAFF.

The CDR3 DNA sequence: TGTGCCAGCAGTTTCCGGGGAACCTACGAGCAGTACTTC. Protein sequence: CASSFRGTYEQYF. The chain recombines TRBV12-3 or TRBV12-4 with TRBJ2-7, with D perhaps matching TRBD2 (5 bases). V lost 3 bases and J 2 bases, leaving 8 bases between the germline ends. The length of the CDR3 is 13 residues.

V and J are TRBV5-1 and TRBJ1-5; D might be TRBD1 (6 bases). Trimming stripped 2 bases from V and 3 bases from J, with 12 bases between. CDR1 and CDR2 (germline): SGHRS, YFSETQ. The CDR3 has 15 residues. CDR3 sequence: CASSLGWDTNQPQHF. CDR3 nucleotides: TGCGCCAGCAGCTTAGGGTGGGACACCAATCAGCCCCAGCATTTT.

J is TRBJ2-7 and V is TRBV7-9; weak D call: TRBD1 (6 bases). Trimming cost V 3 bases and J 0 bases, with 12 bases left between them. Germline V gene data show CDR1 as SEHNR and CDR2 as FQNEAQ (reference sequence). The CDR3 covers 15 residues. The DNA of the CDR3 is TGTGCCAGCAGCTTGCTGGAGGACAGCTCCTACGAGCAGTACTTC. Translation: CASSLLEDSSYEQYF.

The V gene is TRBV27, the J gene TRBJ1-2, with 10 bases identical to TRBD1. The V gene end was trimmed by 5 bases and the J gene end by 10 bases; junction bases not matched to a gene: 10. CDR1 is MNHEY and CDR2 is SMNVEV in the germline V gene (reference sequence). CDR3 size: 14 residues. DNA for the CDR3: TGTGCCAGCAGTCCGATGGGACAGGGGAACGACTACACCTTC. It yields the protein CASSPMGQGNDYTF.

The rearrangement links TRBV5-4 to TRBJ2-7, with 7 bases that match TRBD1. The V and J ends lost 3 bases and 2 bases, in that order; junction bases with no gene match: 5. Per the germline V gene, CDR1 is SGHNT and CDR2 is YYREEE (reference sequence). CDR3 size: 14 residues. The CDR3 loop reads CASSSGTETYEQYF. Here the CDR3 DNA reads TGTGCCAGCAGCTCAGGGACAGAAACCTACGAGCAGTACTTC.

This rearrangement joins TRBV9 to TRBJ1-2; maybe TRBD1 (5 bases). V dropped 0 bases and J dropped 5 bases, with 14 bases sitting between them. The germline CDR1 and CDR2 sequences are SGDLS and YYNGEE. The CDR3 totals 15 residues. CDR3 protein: CASSVDGGTIYGYTF. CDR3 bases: TGTGCCAGCAGCGTAGACGGGGGGACCATTTATGGCTACACCTTC.

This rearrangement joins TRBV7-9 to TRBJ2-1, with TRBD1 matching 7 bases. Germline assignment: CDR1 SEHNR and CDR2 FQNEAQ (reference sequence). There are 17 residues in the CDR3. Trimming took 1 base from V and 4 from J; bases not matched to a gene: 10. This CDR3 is CASSLVGTVIGYNEQFF. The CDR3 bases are TGTGCCAGCAGCTTAGTAGGGACAGTGATCGGGTACAATGAGCAGTTCTTC. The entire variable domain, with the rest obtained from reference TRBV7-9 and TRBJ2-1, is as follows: DTGVSQNPRHKITKRGQNVTFRCDPISEHNRLYWYRQTLGQGPEFLTYFQNEAQLEKSRLLSDRFSAERPKGSFSTLEIQRTEQGDSAMYLCASSLVGTVIGYNEQFFGPGTRLTVL.

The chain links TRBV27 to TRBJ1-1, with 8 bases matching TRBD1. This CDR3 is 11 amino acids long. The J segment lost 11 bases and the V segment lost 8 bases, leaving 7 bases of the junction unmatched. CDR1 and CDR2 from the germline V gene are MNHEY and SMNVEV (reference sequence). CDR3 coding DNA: TGTGCCAGCTCCGGGACAGGAGGGGCTTTCTTT. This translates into CASSGTGGAFF.

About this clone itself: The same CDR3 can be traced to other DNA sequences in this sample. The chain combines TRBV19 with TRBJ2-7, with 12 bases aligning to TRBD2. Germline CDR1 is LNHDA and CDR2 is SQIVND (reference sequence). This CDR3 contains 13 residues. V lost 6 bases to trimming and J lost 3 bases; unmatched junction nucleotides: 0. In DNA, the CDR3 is TGTGCCAGTAGACTAGCGGGGGGCTACGAGCAGTACTTC. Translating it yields CASRLAGGYEQYF.

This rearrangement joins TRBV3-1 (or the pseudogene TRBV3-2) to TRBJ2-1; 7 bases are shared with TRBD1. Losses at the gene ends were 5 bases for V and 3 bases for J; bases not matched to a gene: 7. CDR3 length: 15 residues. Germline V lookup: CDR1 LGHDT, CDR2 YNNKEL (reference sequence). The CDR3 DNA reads TGTGCCAGCAGCATAAACAGGGGATTCTACAATGAGCAGTTCTTC. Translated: CASSINRGFYNEQFF.

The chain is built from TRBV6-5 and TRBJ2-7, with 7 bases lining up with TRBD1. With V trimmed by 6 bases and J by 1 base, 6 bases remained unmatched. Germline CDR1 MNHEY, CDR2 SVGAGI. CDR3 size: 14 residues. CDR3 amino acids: CASRGDSQSYEQYF. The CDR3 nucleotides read TGTGCCAGCAGAGGGGACAGTCAATCCTACGAGCAGTACTTC.

CDR3 residues: CAWSGAGARRGTDTQYF. CDR3 DNA: TGTGCCTGGAGTGGGGCGGGGGCTAGGAGGGGCACAGATACGCAGTATTTT. The chain uses TRBV30 and TRBJ2-3, with D perhaps TRBD2 (7 bases). This CDR3 spans 17 amino acids. Germline CDR1 and CDR2: GTSNPN and SVGIG (reference sequence). V was shortened by 1 base and J by 1 base, with 18 bases between the two germline ends. Full variable domain (missing parts from reference TRBV30 and TRBJ2-3): SQTIHQWPATLVQPVGSPLSLECTVEGTSNPNLYWYRQAAGRGLQLLFYSVGIGQISSEVPQNLSASRPQDRQFILSSKKLLLSDSGFYLCAWSGAGARRGTDTQYFGPGTRLTVL.

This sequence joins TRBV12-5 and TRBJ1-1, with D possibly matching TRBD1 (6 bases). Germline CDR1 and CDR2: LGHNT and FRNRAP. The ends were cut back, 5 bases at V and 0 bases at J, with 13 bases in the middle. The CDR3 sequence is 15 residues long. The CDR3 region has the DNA TGTGCTAGTGGTATCGAACAGGGTTTGAACACTGAAGCTTTCTTT. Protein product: CASGIEQGLNTEAFF.

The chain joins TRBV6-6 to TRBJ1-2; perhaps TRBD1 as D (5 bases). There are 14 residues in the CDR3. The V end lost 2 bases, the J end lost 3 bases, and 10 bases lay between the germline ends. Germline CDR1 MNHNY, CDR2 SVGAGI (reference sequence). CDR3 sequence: CASSYQDIYYGYTF. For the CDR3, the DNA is TGTGCCAGCAGTTACCAGGACATTTACTATGGCTACACCTTC.